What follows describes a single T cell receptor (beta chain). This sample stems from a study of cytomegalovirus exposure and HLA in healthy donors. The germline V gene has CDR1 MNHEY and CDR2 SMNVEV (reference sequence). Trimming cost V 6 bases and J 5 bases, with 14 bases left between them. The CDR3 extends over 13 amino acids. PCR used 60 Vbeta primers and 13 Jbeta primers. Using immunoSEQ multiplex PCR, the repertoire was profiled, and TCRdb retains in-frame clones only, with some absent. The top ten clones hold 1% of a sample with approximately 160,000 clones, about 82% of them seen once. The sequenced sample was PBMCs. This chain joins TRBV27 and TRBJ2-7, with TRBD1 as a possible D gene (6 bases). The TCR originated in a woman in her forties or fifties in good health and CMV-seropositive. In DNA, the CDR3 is TGTGCCAGCAGCACAGGGTTGATGCACGAGCAGTACTTC. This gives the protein CASSTGLMHEQYF.